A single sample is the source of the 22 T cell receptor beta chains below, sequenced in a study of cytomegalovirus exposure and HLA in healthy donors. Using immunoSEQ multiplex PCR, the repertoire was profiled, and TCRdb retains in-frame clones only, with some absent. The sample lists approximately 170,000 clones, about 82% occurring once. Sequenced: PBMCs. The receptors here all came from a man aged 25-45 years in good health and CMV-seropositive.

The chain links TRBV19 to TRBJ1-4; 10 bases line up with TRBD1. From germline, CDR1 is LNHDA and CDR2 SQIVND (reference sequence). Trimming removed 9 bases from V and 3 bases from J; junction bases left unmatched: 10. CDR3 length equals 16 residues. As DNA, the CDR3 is TGTGCCAGCGGTCCCCGGGACAGGGGCCCTAATGAAAAACTGTTTTTT. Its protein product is CASGPRDRGPNEKLFF.

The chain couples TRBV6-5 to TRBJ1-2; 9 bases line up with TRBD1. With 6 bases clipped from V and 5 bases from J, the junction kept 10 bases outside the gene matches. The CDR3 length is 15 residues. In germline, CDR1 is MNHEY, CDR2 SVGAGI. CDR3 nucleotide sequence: TGTGCCAGCAGCCTAGAGGGGACAGGGTATTATGGCTACACCTTC. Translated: CASSLEGTGYYGYTF.

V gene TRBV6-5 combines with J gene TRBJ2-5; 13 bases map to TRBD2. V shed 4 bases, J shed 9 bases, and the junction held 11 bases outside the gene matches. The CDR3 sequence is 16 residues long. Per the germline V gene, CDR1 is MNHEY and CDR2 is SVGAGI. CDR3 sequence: CASSWIGTSGEAAQYF. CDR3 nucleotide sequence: TGTGCCAGCAGTTGGATCGGGACTAGCGGGGAGGCTGCCCAGTACTTC.

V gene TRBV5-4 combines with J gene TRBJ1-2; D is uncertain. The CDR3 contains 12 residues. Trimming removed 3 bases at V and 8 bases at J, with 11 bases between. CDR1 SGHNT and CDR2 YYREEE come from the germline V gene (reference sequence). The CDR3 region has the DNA TGTGCCAGCAGCTCGGGTGGCGGGGGCTACACCTTC. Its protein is CASSSGGGGYTF.

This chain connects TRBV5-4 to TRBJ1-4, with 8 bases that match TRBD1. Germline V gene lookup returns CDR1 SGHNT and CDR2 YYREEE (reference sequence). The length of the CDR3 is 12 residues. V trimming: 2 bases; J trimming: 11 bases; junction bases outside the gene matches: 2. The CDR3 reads CASSFDRGKLFF. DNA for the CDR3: TGTGCCAGCAGCTTTGACAGGGGTAAACTGTTTTTT.

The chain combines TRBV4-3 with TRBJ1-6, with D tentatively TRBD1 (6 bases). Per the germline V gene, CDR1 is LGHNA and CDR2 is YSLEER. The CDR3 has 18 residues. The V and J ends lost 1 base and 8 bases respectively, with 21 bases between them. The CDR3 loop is CASSQALPIRDTYSPLHF. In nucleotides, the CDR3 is TGCGCCAGCAGCCAAGCCCTACCTATCCGGGACACATATTCACCCCTCCACTTT.

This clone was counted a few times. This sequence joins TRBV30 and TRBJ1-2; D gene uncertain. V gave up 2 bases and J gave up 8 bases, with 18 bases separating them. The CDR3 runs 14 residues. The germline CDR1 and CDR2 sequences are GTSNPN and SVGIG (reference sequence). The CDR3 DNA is TGTGCCTGGAGTCTACTAGACACCAGATACGGCTACACCTTC. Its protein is CAWSLLDTRYGYTF. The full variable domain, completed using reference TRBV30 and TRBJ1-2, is SQTIHQWPATLVQPVGSPLSLECTVEGTSNPNLYWYRQAAGRGLQLLFYSVGIGQISSEVPQNLSASRPQDRQFILSSKKLLLSDSGFYLCAWSLLDTRYGYTFGSGTRLTVV.

In DNA, the CDR3 is TGTGCCAGCAGCTTATCCCCCGGTGGCTACACCTTC. This codes for CASSLSPGGYTF. This rearrangement joins TRBV7-8 to TRBJ1-2, with unresolved D. Germline V CDR1 and CDR2: SGHVS, FQNEAQ. There are 12 residues in the CDR3. The ends were cut back, 2 bases at V and 7 bases at J, with 8 bases in the middle.

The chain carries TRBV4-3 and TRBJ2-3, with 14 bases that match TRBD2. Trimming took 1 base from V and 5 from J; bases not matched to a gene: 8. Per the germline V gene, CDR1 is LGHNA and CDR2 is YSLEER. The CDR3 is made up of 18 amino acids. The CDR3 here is CASSQGSTSGGAGDTQYF. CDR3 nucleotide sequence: TGCGCCAGCAGCCAAGGATCGACTAGCGGGGGGGCAGGAGATACGCAGTATTTT.

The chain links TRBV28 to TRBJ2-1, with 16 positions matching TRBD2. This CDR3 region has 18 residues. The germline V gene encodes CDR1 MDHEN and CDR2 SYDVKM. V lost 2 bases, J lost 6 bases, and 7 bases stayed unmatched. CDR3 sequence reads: CASSLPGTSGGARNEQFF. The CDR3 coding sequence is TGTGCCAGCAGTTTACCCGGGACTAGCGGGGGGGCCCGCAATGAGCAGTTCTTC.

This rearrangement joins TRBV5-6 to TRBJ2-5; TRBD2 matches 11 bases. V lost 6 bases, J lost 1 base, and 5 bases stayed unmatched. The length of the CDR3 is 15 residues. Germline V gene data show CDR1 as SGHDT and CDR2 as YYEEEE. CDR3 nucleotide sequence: TGTGCCAGCAACCGACTAGCGGGACCCCAAGAGACCCAGTACTTC. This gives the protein CASNRLAGPQETQYF.

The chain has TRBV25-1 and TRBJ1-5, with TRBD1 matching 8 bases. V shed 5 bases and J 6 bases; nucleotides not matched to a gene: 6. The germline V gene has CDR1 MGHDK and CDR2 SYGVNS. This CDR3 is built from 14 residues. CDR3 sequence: CASSPSDRVQPQHF. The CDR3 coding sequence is TGTGCCAGCAGTCCTTCGGACAGGGTTCAGCCCCAGCATTTT.

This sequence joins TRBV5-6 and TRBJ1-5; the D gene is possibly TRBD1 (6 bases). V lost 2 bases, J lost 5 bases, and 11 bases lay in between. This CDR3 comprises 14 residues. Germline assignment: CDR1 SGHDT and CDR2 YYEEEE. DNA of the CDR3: TGTGCCAGCAGCTTAGGGGGTGGGGATCAGCCCCAGCATTTT. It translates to CASSLGGGDQPQHF.

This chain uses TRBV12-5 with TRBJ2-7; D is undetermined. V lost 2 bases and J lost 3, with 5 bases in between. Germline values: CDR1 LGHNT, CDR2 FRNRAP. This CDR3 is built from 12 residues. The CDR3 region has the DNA TGTGCTAGTGGTTTGAACAGCTACGAGCAGTACTTC. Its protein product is CASGLNSYEQYF.

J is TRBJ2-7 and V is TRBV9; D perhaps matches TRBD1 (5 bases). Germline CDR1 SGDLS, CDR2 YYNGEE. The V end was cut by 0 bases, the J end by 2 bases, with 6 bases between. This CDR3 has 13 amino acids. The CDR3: CASSVEGPYEQYF. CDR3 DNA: TGTGCCAGCAGCGTAGAGGGGCCCTACGAGCAGTACTTC.

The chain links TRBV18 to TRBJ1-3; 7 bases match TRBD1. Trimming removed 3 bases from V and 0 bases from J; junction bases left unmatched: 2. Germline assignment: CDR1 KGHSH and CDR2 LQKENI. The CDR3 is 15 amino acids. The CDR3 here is CASSPRTGSGNTIYF. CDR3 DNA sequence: TGTGCCAGCTCACCCAGGACAGGCTCTGGAAACACCATATATTTT.

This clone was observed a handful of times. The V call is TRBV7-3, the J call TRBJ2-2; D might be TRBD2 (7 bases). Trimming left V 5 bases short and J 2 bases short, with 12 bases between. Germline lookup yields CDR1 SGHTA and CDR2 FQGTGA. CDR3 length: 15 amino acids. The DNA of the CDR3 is TGTGCCAGCAGCCCTGCGGGGGCCAACACCGGGGAGCTGTTTTTT. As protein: CASSPAGANTGELFF.

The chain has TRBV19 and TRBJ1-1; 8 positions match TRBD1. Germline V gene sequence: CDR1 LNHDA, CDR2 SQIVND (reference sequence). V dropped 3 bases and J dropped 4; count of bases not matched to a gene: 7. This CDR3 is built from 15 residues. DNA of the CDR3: TGTGCCAGTAGTATTCCCGGACAGGGAAGCACTGAAGCTTTCTTT. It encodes CASSIPGQGSTEAFF. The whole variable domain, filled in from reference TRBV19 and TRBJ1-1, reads DGGITQSPKYLFRKEGQNVTLSCEQNLNHDAMYWYRQDPGQGLRLIYYSQIVNDFQKGDIAEGYSVSREKKESFPLTVTSAQKNPTAFYLCASSIPGQGSTEAFFGQGTRLTVV.

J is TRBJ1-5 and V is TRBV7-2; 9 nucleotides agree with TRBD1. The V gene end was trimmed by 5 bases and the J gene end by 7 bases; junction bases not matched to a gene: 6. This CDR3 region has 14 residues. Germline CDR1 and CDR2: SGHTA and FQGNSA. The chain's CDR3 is CASSPRTGDQPQHF. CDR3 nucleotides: TGTGCCAGCAGCCCGCGGACAGGGGACCAGCCCCAGCATTTT.

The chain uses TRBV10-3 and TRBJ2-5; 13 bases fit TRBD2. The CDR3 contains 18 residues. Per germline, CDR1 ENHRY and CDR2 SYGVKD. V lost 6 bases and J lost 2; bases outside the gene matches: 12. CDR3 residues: CAIRATSGGSKGQETQYF. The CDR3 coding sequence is TGTGCCATCAGGGCGACTAGCGGGGGGTCTAAAGGGCAAGAGACCCAGTACTTC.

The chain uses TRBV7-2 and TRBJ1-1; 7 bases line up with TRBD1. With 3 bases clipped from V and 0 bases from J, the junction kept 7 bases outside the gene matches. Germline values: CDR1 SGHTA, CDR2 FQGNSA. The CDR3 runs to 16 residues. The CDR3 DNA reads TGTGCCAGCAGCTTGGGCAGGGGGAATATGAACACTGAAGCTTTCTTT. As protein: CASSLGRGNMNTEAFF.

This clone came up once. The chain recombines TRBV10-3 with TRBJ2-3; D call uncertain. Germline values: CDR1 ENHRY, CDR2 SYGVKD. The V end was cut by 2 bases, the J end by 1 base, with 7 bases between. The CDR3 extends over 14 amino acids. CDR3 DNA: TGTGCCATCAGTGAGCGACTCGGCACAGATACGCAGTATTTT. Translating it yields CAISERLGTDTQYF.